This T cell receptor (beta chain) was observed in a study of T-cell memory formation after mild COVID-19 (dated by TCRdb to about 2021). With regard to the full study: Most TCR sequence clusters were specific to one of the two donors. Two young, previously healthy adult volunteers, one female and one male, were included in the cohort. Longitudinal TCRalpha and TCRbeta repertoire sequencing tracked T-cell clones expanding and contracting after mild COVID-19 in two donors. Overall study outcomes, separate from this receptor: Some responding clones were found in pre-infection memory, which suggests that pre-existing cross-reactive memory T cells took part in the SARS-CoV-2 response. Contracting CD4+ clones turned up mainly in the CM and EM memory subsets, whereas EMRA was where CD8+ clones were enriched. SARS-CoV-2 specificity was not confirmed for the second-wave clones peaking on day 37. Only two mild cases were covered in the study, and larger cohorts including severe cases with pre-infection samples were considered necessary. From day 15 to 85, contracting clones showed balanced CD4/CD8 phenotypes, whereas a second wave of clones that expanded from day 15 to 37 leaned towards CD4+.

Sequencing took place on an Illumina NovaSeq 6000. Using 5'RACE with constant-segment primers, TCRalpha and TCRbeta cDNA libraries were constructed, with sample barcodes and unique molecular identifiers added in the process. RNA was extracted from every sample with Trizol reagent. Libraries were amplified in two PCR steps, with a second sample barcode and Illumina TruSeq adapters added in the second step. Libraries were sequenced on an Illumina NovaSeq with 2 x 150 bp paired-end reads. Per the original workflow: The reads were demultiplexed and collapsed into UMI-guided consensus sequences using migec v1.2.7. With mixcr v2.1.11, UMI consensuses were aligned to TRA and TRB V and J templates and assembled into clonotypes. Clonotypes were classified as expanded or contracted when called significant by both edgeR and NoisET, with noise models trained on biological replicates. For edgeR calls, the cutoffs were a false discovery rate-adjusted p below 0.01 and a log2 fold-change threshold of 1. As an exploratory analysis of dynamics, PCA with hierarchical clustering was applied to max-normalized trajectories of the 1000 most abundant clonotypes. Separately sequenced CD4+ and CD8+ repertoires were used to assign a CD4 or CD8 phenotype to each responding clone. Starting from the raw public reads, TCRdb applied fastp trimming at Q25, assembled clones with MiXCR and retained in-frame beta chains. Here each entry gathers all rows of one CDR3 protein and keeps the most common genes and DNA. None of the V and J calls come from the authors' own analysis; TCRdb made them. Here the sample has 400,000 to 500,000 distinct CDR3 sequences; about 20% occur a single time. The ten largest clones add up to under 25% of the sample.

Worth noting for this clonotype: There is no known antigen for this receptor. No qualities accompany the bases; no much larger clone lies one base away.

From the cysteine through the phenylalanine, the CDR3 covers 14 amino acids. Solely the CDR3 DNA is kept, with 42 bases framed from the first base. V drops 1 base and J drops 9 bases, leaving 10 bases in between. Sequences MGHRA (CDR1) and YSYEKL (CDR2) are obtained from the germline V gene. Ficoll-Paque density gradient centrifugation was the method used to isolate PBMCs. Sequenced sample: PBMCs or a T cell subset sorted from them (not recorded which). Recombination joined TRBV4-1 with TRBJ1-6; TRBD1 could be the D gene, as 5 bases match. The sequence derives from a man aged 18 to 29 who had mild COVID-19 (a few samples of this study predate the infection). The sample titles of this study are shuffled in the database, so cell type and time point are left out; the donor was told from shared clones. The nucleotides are TGCGCCAGCAGCCAAGTACAGGCGGGTTCACCCCTCCACTTT. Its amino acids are CASSQVQAGSPLHF.